One sample yielded the 23 T cell receptor beta chains listed below, sequenced in a study of blood T cell repertoires in COVID-19. TCRdb's table, derived via immunoSEQ multiplex PCR, lists solely in-frame clones and lacks some. The table shows roughly 86,000 clones, with roughly 91% occurring only once. The sequencing sample was made of peripheral blood. Receptors originate from a woman between 50 and 59 years old in a cohort sampled during active COVID-19.

This chain uses TRBV21-1 with TRBJ2-2; TRBD1 is the table's D call and was not checked against the DNA. TRBV21-1 is flagged as a pseudogene. This CDR3 region has 15 residues. For the CDR3, the DNA is TGTGCCAGCAGCCAGGGACAGACGAACACCGGGGAGCTGTTTTTT. Amino acid sequence: CASSQGQTNTGELFF.

This chain links TRBV5-6 with TRBJ2-3; 9 bases are shared with TRBD1. CDR1 and CDR2 from the germline V gene are SGHDT and YYEEEE. V lost 3 bases to trimming and J lost 8 bases; unmatched junction nucleotides: 16. The CDR3 has 17 residues. The CDR3 coding sequence is TGTGCCAGCAGCTCGAGGAACGGGACAGGGAAGAAGGGTACGCAGTATTTT. Its translation is CASSSRNGTGKKGTQYF.

The rearrangement links TRBV19 to TRBJ2-3; D call uncertain. The germline V gene encodes CDR1 LNHDA and CDR2 SQIVND (reference sequence). V was shortened by 3 bases and J by 2 bases, with 6 bases between the two germline ends. CDR3 length equals 13 residues. CDR3 protein: CASSITATDTQYF. CDR3 DNA: TGTGCCAGTAGTATCACAGCCACAGATACGCAGTATTTT.

The chain combines TRBV15 with TRBJ2-1, with D tentatively TRBD2 (6 bases). From germline, CDR1 is LNHNV and CDR2 YYDKDF (reference sequence). V lost 5 bases and J lost 7, with 15 bases in between. The CDR3 spans 14 residues. CDR3 sequence reads: CATSLEGQRNEQFF. The DNA of the CDR3 is TGTGCCACCAGCCTGGAGGGCCAGCGGAATGAGCAGTTCTTC.

The chain links TRBV30 to TRBJ1-5; TRBD1 might be the D (6 bases). The CDR3 runs 14 residues. The germline V and J ends were trimmed by 2 bases and 6 bases, with 14 bases remaining between them. Per the germline V gene, CDR1 is GTSNPN and CDR2 is SVGIG (reference sequence). For the CDR3, the DNA is TGTGCCTGGAGTTATGGGGCAGGGGCTCAGCCCCAGCATTTT. Its protein product is CAWSYGAGAQPQHF.

This chain joins TRBV7-3 and TRBJ2-7; 12 bases fit TRBD1. V was clipped by 5 bases and J by 6 bases; unmatched bases: 2. The CDR3 runs 13 residues. Germline lookup yields CDR1 SGHTA and CDR2 FQGTGA. The CDR3 bases are TGTGCCAGCAGCGGGACAGGGGGCGCCGAGCAGTACTTC. Amino acid sequence: CASSGTGGAEQYF.

The chain is built from TRBV5-1 and TRBJ2-7, with D maybe TRBD1 (6 bases). The CDR3 has 13 residues. The germline gives CDR1 SGHRS, CDR2 YFSETQ. The germline V and J ends were trimmed by 4 bases and 3 bases, with 11 bases remaining between them. The CDR3 spells CASSLGHNYEQYF. The CDR3 nucleotides read TGCGCCAGCAGCCTGGGACACAACTACGAGCAGTACTTC.

The rearrangement links TRBV5-1 to TRBJ1-6; 7 positions agree with TRBD1. The CDR3 has 18 amino acids. The germline V gene has CDR1 SGHRS and CDR2 YFSETQ. V was pared by 4 bases and J by 0 bases, with 10 bases of the junction left unmatched. The CDR3 DNA reads as TGCGCCAGCAGCCGCGGGACAGTCCGGAGCTCCTATAATTCACCCCTCCACTTT. Residues: CASSRGTVRSSYNSPLHF.

This sequence joins TRBV4-1 and TRBJ1-5; D call uncertain. The CDR3 runs to 16 residues. V lost 0 bases and J 3 bases, leaving 12 bases between the germline ends. Germline values: CDR1 MGHRA, CDR2 YSYEKL. The CDR3: CASSQDMGEPNQPQHF. The CDR3, as DNA: TGCGCCAGCAGCCAAGATATGGGAGAACCCAATCAGCCCCAGCATTTT.

This chain connects TRBV2 to TRBJ2-4; D may be TRBD1 (6 bases). V was cut by 6 bases and J by 1 base, with 22 bases left in between. Looked up from germline, CDR1 is SNHLY and CDR2 is FYNNEI. The CDR3 spans 18 residues. CDR3 loop: CASRFPGTPLLAKNIQYF. The CDR3 DNA sequence: TGTGCCAGCAGATTCCCGGGGACACCTCTTCTCGCCAAAAACATTCAGTACTTC.

The chain employs TRBV5-1 and TRBJ1-1; possible D gene TRBD1, 6 bases. The CDR3 runs to 14 residues. Germline V lookup: CDR1 SGHRS, CDR2 YFSETQ. Trimming left V 4 bases short and J 3 bases short, with 13 bases between. CDR3 amino acids: CASSLQGRDTEAFF. Written as DNA, the CDR3 is TGCGCCAGCAGCCTACAGGGTAGGGACACTGAAGCTTTCTTT.

This chain uses TRBV5-6 with TRBJ2-7; TRBD2 aligns across 8 bases. CDR3 size: 14 residues. The germline V gene has CDR1 SGHDT and CDR2 YYEEEE. V lost 5 bases, J lost 2 bases, and 6 bases stayed unmatched. Here the CDR3 reads CASRARGATYEQYF. The CDR3 nucleotides are TGTGCCAGCAGGGCGCGGGGGGCAACCTACGAGCAGTACTTC.

The V and J genes are TRBV29-1 and TRBJ2-5, with TRBD1 matching over 11 bases. The CDR3 has 14 residues. Germline loops: CDR1 SQVTM, CDR2 ANQGSEA. J was trimmed by 5 bases and V by 6 bases; bases with no gene match: 8. The CDR3 bases are TGCAGCGTCCCCGGACAGGGGGCGCGGGAGACCCAGTACTTC. Its translation is CSVPGQGARETQYF.

J is TRBJ2-5 and V is TRBV10-1; D possibly corresponds to TRBD2 (5 bases). The CDR3 consists of 13 residues. CDR1 WNHNN and CDR2 SYGVQD come from the germline V gene (reference sequence). The V end was cut by 0 bases, the J end by 9 bases, with 11 bases between. This chain's CDR3 is CASSESKAGAQYF. The DNA for the CDR3 is TGCGCCAGCAGTGAGTCAAAGGCCGGGGCCCAGTACTTC.

The chain joins TRBV28 to TRBJ1-6; 7 bases map to TRBD1. In germline, CDR1 is MDHEN, CDR2 SYDVKM. This CDR3 has 14 residues. V lost 3 bases, J lost 12 bases, and 8 bases stayed unmatched. The CDR3 DNA sequence: TGTGCCAGCAGTTTCGGACAGGACACGAAACCCCTCCACTTT. This codes for CASSFGQDTKPLHF.

The rearrangement joins TRBV6-5 to TRBJ2-7; 7 bases fit TRBD1. The germline V gene has CDR1 MNHEY and CDR2 SVGAGI. The CDR3 is 12 amino acids. Trimming removed 6 bases from V and 5 bases from J; junction bases left unmatched: 4. The CDR3 coding sequence is TGTGCCAGCAGAGGGGGCCCCGACGAGCAGTACTTC. Protein: CASRGGPDEQYF.

In this sample, this clone turned up a few times. The chain recombines TRBV7-3 with TRBJ2-7, with 7 bases fitting TRBD2. Germline assignment: CDR1 SGHTA and CDR2 FQGTGA. CDR3 size: 15 residues. Trimming cost V 5 bases and J 2 bases; bases outside gene matches: 9. The CDR3 region is CASSPGGAGTYEQYF. The CDR3, as DNA: TGTGCCAGCAGCCCCGGCGGAGCGGGGACCTACGAGCAGTACTTC.

The table lists this clone with a count of one. This chain links TRBV12-3 or TRBV12-4 with TRBJ1-2, with no clear D. The V end lost 6 bases, the J end lost 8 bases, and 13 bases lay between the germline ends. The CDR3 has 12 amino acids. CDR3: CASSRGVFGYTF. CDR3 DNA: TGTGCCAGCAGCCGAGGAGTGTTCGGCTACACCTTC.

This chain connects TRBV11-3 to TRBJ2-3, with 11 bases matching TRBD2. CDR1 and CDR2 from the germline V gene are SGHNT and YENEEA. There are 16 residues in the CDR3. V dropped 5 bases and J dropped 0; count of bases not matched to a gene: 4. The CDR3 bases are TGTGCCAGCAGCCAACTAGCGGGGGCTAGCACAGATACGCAGTATTTT. Its protein is CASSQLAGASTDTQYF. The full variable domain, in which reference TRBV11-3 and TRBJ2-3 provide the parts outside the CDR3, is EAGVVQSPRYKIIEKKQPVAFWCNPISGHNTLYWYLQNLGQGPELLIRYENEEAVDDSQLPKDRFSAERLKGVDSTLKIQPAELGDSAVYLCASSQLAGASTDTQYFGPGTRLTVL.

The chain carries TRBV7-3 and TRBJ2-7, with 8 bases that match TRBD2. With V trimmed by 2 bases and J by 3 bases, 6 bases remained unmatched. The germline CDR1 and CDR2 sequences are SGHTA and FQGTGA. The CDR3 consists of 15 residues. CDR3 in amino acids: CASSLEAGAIYEQYF. The CDR3 DNA sequence: TGTGCCAGCAGCTTAGAAGCGGGGGCGATCTACGAGCAGTACTTC.

This clone turned up a few times. This chain links TRBV12-3 or TRBV12-4 with TRBJ1-1; D possibly corresponds to TRBD1 (6 bases). The V gene lost 3 bases and the J gene lost 4 bases, with 9 bases spanning the gap. The CDR3 is made up of 13 amino acids. For the CDR3, the DNA is TGTGCCAGCAGTTTTACAGGGATCACTGAAGCTTTCTTT. Translating it yields CASSFTGITEAFF.

This clone occurred once. The chain combines TRBV9 with TRBJ2-1, with 9 nucleotides matching TRBD2. This CDR3 comprises 15 residues. V lost 0 bases, J lost 10 bases, and 8 bases stayed unmatched. Germline CDR1 SGDLS, CDR2 YYNGEE. CDR3 in amino acids: CASSVGSSGIIEQFF. Here the CDR3 DNA reads TGTGCCAGCAGCGTAGGCTCTAGCGGGATTATCGAGCAGTTCTTC.

The genes are TRBV2 and TRBJ1-5, with D unclear. CDR1 is SNHLY and CDR2 is FYNNEI in the germline V gene. V was shortened by 6 bases and J by 4 bases, with 16 bases between the two germline ends. CDR3 length: 15 residues. CDR3 nucleotides: TGTGCCAGCAGCGTAACTCAGGCGACAAATCAGCCCCAGCATTTT. Translated: CASSVTQATNQPQHF.